This paragraph reports one TCR beta chain. Study processing details: Estimation of nucleated cell counts was performed using reference gene primer amplification. Measured with immunoSEQ multiplex PCR; TCRdb has only the in-frame clones, and not every one. D and trimming come from the DNA, and the V and J calls and clone size come from that table. This sample carries about 49,000 clones, roughly 90% of them seen once, and the ten largest clones take 13%. These data belong to a study of blood T cell repertoires in COVID-19. The overall study: The cDNA or gDNA used as material had been derived from T cells, B-cell-depleted T cells, or PBMCs.

The sequence came from a man older than 75 with acute or convalescent COVID-19. Sequencing was done on a sample of peripheral blood.

The chain's CDR3 is CASSDRVGGTNEKLFF. For the CDR3, the DNA is TGTGCCAGCAGTGACAGGGTTGGGGGAACTAATGAAAAACTGTTTTTT. This chain joins TRBV27 and TRBJ1-4; 7 bases align to TRBD1. J gave up 1 base and V 5 bases, and 7 bases lay outside the gene matches. The germline V gene encodes CDR1 MNHEY and CDR2 SMNVEV (reference sequence). The CDR3 is made up of 16 amino acids.